A single sample is the source of the 26 T cell receptor beta chains below, sequenced in a study of T cells in Graves' hyperthyroidism and ophthalmopathy (dated by TCRdb to between 2019 and 2020). Preparation of the library involved multiplex PCR. Instrument on record: Illumina HiSeq 2000. The TCR beta CDR3 regions were amplified from the RNA transcripts. For the first round of RT-PCR on the TCR CDR3, the HTBI primer set was used together with the Qiagen OneStep RT-PCR kit. The raw public reads went through TCRdb reprocessing: fastp at Q25, MiXCR clone calling, in-frame beta chains kept. Entries are consolidated by CDR3 protein sequence, retaining the most common genes and DNA. In all, the sample holds around 300,000 distinct CDR3 sequences, and about an eighth of those were seen once. The top ten clones comprise 6% to 8% of the sample. Sequences were obtained from blood. The receptor set was obtained from a woman aged 30 to 39 with Graves' hyperthyroidism that later progressed to Graves' ophthalmopathy.

This clonotype was counted ten times or more. The chain links TRBV3-2 to TRBJ2-7; the table's D gene call, TRBD2, was not cross checked with the DNA. TRBV3-2 is tagged as a pseudogene. The CDR3 extends over 16 amino acids. The CDR3 here is CASSQDSRVKYYEQYF. DNA for the CDR3: TGTGCCAGCAGCCAAGATTCGCGGGTCAAATACTACGAGCAGTACTTC.

This clonotype has ten or more counts. This chain connects TRBV28 to TRBJ2-1; the match to TRBD2 covers 7 bases. The CDR3 contains 15 residues. The V gene end was trimmed by 4 bases and the J gene end by 4 bases; junction bases not matched to a gene: 7. CDR1 and CDR2 from the germline V gene are MDHEN and SYDVKM. The CDR3 loop reads CASSSRLAAYNEQFF. In DNA form, the CDR3 reads TGTGCCAGCAGTTCCCGACTAGCAGCGTACAATGAGCAGTTCTTC. Using reference TRBV28 and TRBJ2-1 for the parts outside the CDR3, the full variable domain is DVKVTQSSRYLVKRTGEKVFLECVQDMDHENMFWYRQDPGLGLRLIYFSYDVKMKEKGDIPEGYSVSREKKERFSLILESASTNQTSMYLCASSSRLAAYNEQFFGPGTRLTVL.

This clonotype showed up many times. This chain uses TRBV7-9 with TRBJ2-1; tentatively, D is TRBD2 (7 bases). This CDR3 contains 14 residues. The germline V gene encodes CDR1 SEHNR and CDR2 FQNEAQ (reference sequence). V dropped 4 bases and J dropped 4 bases, with 11 bases sitting between them. The CDR3 sequence is CASSSGGRYNEQFF. CDR3 sequence (DNA): TGTGCCAGCAGCTCCGGGGGGCGGTACAATGAGCAGTTCTTC.

V is TRBV3-1 and J is TRBJ2-3; D assignment may be TRBD1 or TRBD2 (5 bases each). The V end lost 5 bases, the J end lost 8 bases, and 8 bases lay between the germline ends. Germline lookup yields CDR1 LGHDT and CDR2 YNNKEL (reference sequence). CDR3 length: 11 residues. CDR3 sequence: CASSEGRTQYF. For the CDR3, the DNA is TGTGCCAGCAGCGAGGGGCGTACGCAGTATTTT.

This clonotype appeared once. This chain links TRBV28 with TRBJ2-2, with 10 bases matching TRBD1. The CDR3 sequence is 14 residues long. Germline CDR1 and CDR2: MDHEN and SYDVKM. The V and J ends lost 6 bases and 8 bases, in that order; junction bases with no gene match: 6. The CDR3 nucleotides read TGTGCCAGCAGCCCGGGACAGGGGAGAGGGGAGCTGTTTTTT. Translating gives CASSPGQGRGELFF.

This clonotype was detected many times. The chain employs TRBV13 and TRBJ2-3, with D possibly matching TRBD2 (5 bases). V was pared by 6 bases and J by 6 bases, with 13 bases between. The CDR3 consists of 13 residues. Germline-derived CDR1 and CDR2 are PRHDT and FYEKMQ (reference sequence). The DNA of the CDR3 is TGTGCCAGCAGTCCTAACCCGGGGGATACGCAGTATTTT. Amino acids: CASSPNPGDTQYF.

This clonotype was seen ten or more times. The chain couples TRBV7-9 to TRBJ2-1; 8 positions agree with TRBD2. J gave up 7 bases and V 6 bases, and 5 bases lay outside the gene matches. Germline V gene data show CDR1 as SEHNR and CDR2 as FQNEAQ (reference sequence). CDR3 size: 13 residues. In DNA form, the CDR3 reads TGTGCCAGCAGAAGGACTAGCCCGAATGAGCAGTTCTTC. Residues: CASRRTSPNEQFF.

Ten or more counts support this clonotype. The V gene is TRBV4-3, the J gene TRBJ2-3; D call uncertain. The CDR3 contains 14 residues. Trimming cost V 0 bases and J 4 bases, with 8 bases left between them. Per germline, CDR1 LGHNA and CDR2 YSLEER. The CDR3 protein is CASSQDAGADTQYF. Written as DNA, the CDR3 is TGCGCCAGCAGCCAAGACGCAGGAGCAGATACGCAGTATTTT.

The V gene is TRBV19, the J gene TRBJ2-1; 9 bases match TRBD1. After removal of 6 bases from V and 8 bases from J, the junction contained 8 bases not matched to a gene. The germline V gene has CDR1 LNHDA and CDR2 SQIVND (reference sequence). This CDR3 comprises 14 residues. CDR3 residues: CASSGQGTWDEQFF. For the CDR3, the DNA is TGTGCCAGTAGCGGACAGGGGACGTGGGATGAGCAGTTCTTC.

The J gene is TRBJ2-3, the V gene TRBV24-1; D unclear. The CDR3 loop spans 15 amino acids. V lost 3 bases, J lost 0 bases, and 9 bases lay in between. The V gene's germline CDR1 is KGHDR and CDR2 SFDVKD. The CDR3 region is CATSDQQVSTDTQYF. In nucleotides, the CDR3 is TGTGCCACCAGTGATCAGCAGGTTAGCACAGATACGCAGTATTTT.

The chain has TRBV29-1 and TRBJ2-1; 11 bases align to TRBD2. Germline V gives CDR1 SQVTM, CDR2 ANQGSEA. This CDR3 region has 16 residues. Trimming cost V 6 bases and J 8 bases; bases outside gene matches: 15. CDR3 DNA: TGCAGCGTCTCCGGGACTAGCGGTTACGTCGGCGATGAGCAGTTCTTC. This encodes CSVSGTSGYVGDEQFF.

This clonotype turned up a few times. This chain uses TRBV7-3 with TRBJ2-5, with D uncertain. CDR1 is SGHTA and CDR2 is FQGTGA in the germline V gene. This CDR3 spans 13 amino acids. V gave up 0 bases and J gave up 3 bases, with 5 bases separating them. The CDR3 sequence is CASSLTTEETQYF. CDR3 in DNA: TGTGCCAGCAGCTTAACCACAGAAGAGACCCAGTACTTC.

This chain connects TRBV5-1 to TRBJ2-5, with 10 bases that match TRBD2. The CDR3 extends over 16 amino acids. Germline V gene sequence: CDR1 SGHRS, CDR2 YFSETQ. With V trimmed by 1 base and J by 1 base, 4 bases remained unmatched. The CDR3 region is CASSLPSGSFQETQYF. The DNA of the CDR3 is TGCGCCAGCAGCTTGCCTAGCGGGAGCTTCCAAGAGACCCAGTACTTC.

At least ten counts were recorded for this clonotype. The chain combines TRBV2 with TRBJ1-1, with TRBD1 as a possible D gene (5 bases). Germline CDR1 reads SNHLY; CDR2 reads FYNNEI. V was shortened by 2 bases and J by 8 bases, with 9 bases between the two germline ends. This CDR3 comprises 12 residues. The CDR3 spells CASSETGAEAFF. The CDR3, as DNA: TGTGCCAGCAGTGAAACTGGGGCCGAAGCTTTCTTT.

This clonotype has a handful of counts. The rearrangement joins TRBV29-1 to TRBJ2-3; D remains unclear. The germline gives CDR1 SQVTM, CDR2 ANQGSEA. The CDR3 consists of 16 residues. V was trimmed by 2 bases and J by 0 bases, leaving 15 bases between them. The CDR3 DNA sequence: TGCAGCGTTGAATCCGAATTGATGACTAGCACAGATACGCAGTATTTT. It codes for CSVESELMTSTDTQYF.

This clonotype occurred many times. This chain joins TRBV7-6 and TRBJ2-7, with 11 bases matching TRBD2. There are 15 residues in the CDR3. With 1 base clipped from V and 7 bases from J, the junction kept 6 bases outside the gene matches. Germline V CDR1 and CDR2: SGHVS, FNYEAQ. CDR3 nucleotide sequence: TGTGCCAGCAGCTTAGAGACTAGCGGGGCGGGAGAGCAGTACTTC. Its translation: CASSLETSGAGEQYF.

This chain links TRBV29-1 with TRBJ2-5; the D is unclear. The germline V gene encodes CDR1 SQVTM and CDR2 ANQGSEA. CDR3 length: 14 amino acids. Trimming took 8 bases from V and 1 from J, leaving 17 bases between them. The CDR3 DNA sequence: TGCAGCCCGAGGCATCGTCCCGGCCAAGAGACCCAGTACTTC. Translated: CSPRHRPGQETQYF.

The chain couples TRBV6-9 to TRBJ2-1; D ambiguous. Deletions cut 3 bases from V and 8 bases from J, with 11 bases between. CDR1 MNHGY and CDR2 SVAAGI come from the germline V gene. CDR3 length equals 13 residues. The chain's CDR3 is CASSYGLIDEQFF. The CDR3, as DNA: TGTGCCAGCAGTTACGGCCTCATCGATGAGCAGTTCTTC.

This clonotype was counted a few times. This chain connects TRBV4-3 to TRBJ2-2; no firm D call. With 2 bases removed from V and 6 bases from J, the gap between germline ends came to 16 bases. The CDR3 totals 16 residues. Germline lookup yields CDR1 LGHNA and CDR2 YSLEER. CDR3 in DNA: TGCGCCAGCAGCCAACCCACTAACACTGTGCCCGGGGAGCTGTTTTTT. Protein product: CASSQPTNTVPGELFF.

There are many counts of this clonotype. The chain links TRBV3-1 to TRBJ1-4; TRBD1 might be the D (6 bases). Trimming shortened V by 4 bases and J by 4 bases, and 13 bases separated the two germline ends. The CDR3 sequence is 15 residues long. Germline-derived CDR1 and CDR2 are LGHDT and YNNKEL (reference sequence). DNA for the CDR3: TGTGCCAGCAGCCCGCGACAGGCCTTTAATGAAAAACTGTTTTTT. This translates into CASSPRQAFNEKLFF. Full variable domain (rest looked up from reference TRBV3-1 and TRBJ1-4): DTAVSQTPKYLVTQMGNDKSIKCEQNLGHDTMYWYKQDSKKFLKIMFSYNNKELIINETVPNRFSPKSPDKAHLNLHINSLELGDSAVYFCASSPRQAFNEKLFFGSGTQLSVL.

This clonotype has only a few counts. The chain is built from TRBV29-1 and TRBJ1-2, with D perhaps TRBD1 (5 bases). The germline V and J ends were trimmed by 7 bases and 5 bases, with 11 bases remaining between them. This CDR3 has 11 amino acids. From germline, CDR1 is SQVTM and CDR2 ANQGSEA. DNA of the CDR3: TGCAGCGCCGGGACGCAGTATGGCTACACCTTC. The encoded protein is CSAGTQYGYTF.

This clonotype came up many times. The gene calls are TRBV7-6 and TRBJ2-3, with D unclear. V was pared by 5 bases and J by 5 bases, with 17 bases between. The V gene's germline CDR1 is SGHVS and CDR2 FNYEAQ. The CDR3 consists of 15 residues. The CDR3 DNA follows: TGTGCCAGCAGCCCGATCTCTTCAGGAGAAGATACGCAGTATTTT. It specifies CASSPISSGEDTQYF.

V gene TRBV28 combines with J gene TRBJ2-3, with a weak D call TRBD2 (7 bases). The germline gives CDR1 MDHEN, CDR2 SYDVKM. Trimming removed 5 bases at V and 1 base at J, with 16 bases between. The CDR3 runs to 16 residues. CDR3 coding DNA: TGTGCCAGCAGTCTTTGGGGGGCGGGAGGCACAGATACGCAGTATTTT. Protein sequence: CASSLWGAGGTDTQYF.

This clonotype was detected only a few times. The genes are TRBV6-1 and TRBJ2-1, with 10 bases aligning to TRBD2. V was clipped by 6 bases and J by 8 bases; unmatched bases: 13. Germline lookup yields CDR1 MNHNS and CDR2 SASEGT. The CDR3 totals 16 residues. The CDR3 region is CASSPLVAGGSDEQFF. In DNA, the CDR3 is TGTGCCAGCAGCCCATTGGTAGCGGGAGGTAGCGATGAGCAGTTCTTC.

This clonotype was picked up many times. The chain joins TRBV3-1 to TRBJ2-7; 12 bases match TRBD2. Germline CDR1 LGHDT, CDR2 YNNKEL (reference sequence). The trim removed 1 base at V and 7 bases at J, leaving 14 bases unmatched. The CDR3 runs to 18 residues. This CDR3 is CASSQGENRASGRVEQYF. The DNA for the CDR3 is TGTGCCAGCAGCCAAGGAGAAAACAGGGCTAGCGGGAGGGTAGAGCAGTACTTC.

This clonotype was seen ten or more times. The chain links TRBV5-5 to TRBJ2-1, with D perhaps matching TRBD2 (6 bases). Germline CDR1 and CDR2: SGHKS and YYEKEE (reference sequence). The CDR3 is made up of 16 amino acids. V lost 4 bases and J lost 4, with 18 bases in between. CDR3 loop: CASSGGWGTVYNEQFF. CDR3 nucleotides: TGTGCCAGCAGCGGGGGGTGGGGAACGGTGTACAATGAGCAGTTCTTC.